This T cell receptor (beta chain) was retrieved from a study of CD4 T cell repertoires in COVID-19. Study-wide results and caveats: Suggested intraclonal diversification: top SARS-CoV-2-reactive clonotypes appeared in two or three memory subsets. Between about 6.5 and 27% of SARS-CoV-2 clonotypes also appeared in SARS-CoV and/or HKU1 spike cultures.

This clone was counted a few times. Its specificity is unknown. Data came from immunoSEQ multiplex PCR; TCRdb stores just in-frame clones and leaves some out. The sample yields approximately 75,000 clones, 83% seen once. Sequencing was done directly on freshly isolated, uncultured memory T cells. This CDR3 has 14 amino acids. Per germline, CDR1 SGHAT and CDR2 FQNNGV. Trimming shortened V by 1 base and J by 0 bases, and 5 bases separated the two germline ends. This sequence was found in a human donor who had COVID-19. The sample consisted of CD4+ T cells from peripheral blood, taken after recovery from COVID-19. The V and J genes are TRBV11-2 and TRBJ2-3; D ambiguous. The CDR3 DNA is TGTGCCAGCAGCTTAGGAATGAGCACAGATACGCAGTATTTT. The encoded protein is CASSLGMSTDTQYF.